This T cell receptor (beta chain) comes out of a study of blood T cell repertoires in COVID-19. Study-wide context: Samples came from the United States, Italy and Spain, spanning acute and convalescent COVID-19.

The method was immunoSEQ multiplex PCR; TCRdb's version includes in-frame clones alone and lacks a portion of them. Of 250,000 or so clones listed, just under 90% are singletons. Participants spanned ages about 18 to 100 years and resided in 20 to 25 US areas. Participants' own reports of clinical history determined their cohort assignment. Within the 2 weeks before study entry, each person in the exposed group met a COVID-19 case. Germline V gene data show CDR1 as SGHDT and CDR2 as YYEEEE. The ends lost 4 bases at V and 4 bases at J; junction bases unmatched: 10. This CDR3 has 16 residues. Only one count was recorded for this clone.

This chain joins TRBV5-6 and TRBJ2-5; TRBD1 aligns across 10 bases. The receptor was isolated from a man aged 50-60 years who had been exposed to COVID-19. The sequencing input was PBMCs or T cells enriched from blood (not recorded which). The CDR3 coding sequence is TGTGCCAGCAGCCCAGCCGGGACAGGGGTTCTAGAGACCCAGTACTTC. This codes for CASSPAGTGVLETQYF.